What follows are 15 T cell receptor beta chains derived from one specimen sequenced in a study of molecular identifiers for immune sequencing clone quantification. Using its own MiXCR run on the PCR reads, TCRdb lists one record per CDR3 protein. The table includes about 40,000 distinct CDR3 sequences, less than 20% detected once. Sequenced sample: naive CD8+ T cells from blood, with Jurkat cell RNA spiked in. Subset defined: FACS-sorted CD8+CD4-CCR7+CD45RA+ naive T cells. All receptors come from a human donor in good health. Some libraries in this study had Jurkat cell RNA spiked in.

This clonotype was observed at least ten times. J is TRBJ1-2 and V is TRBV7-9; 8 bases agree with TRBD1. The CDR3 runs 15 residues. Looked up from germline, CDR1 is SEHNR and CDR2 is FQNEAQ (reference sequence). The trim removed 5 bases at V and 3 bases at J, leaving 8 bases unmatched. The CDR3 here is CASSSGQGPYYGYTF. CDR3 DNA: TGTGCCAGCAGCAGCGGACAGGGCCCTTACTATGGCTACACCTTC.

CDR3 DNA: TGTGCCAGCAGCCTAGACGGGAGAGTCGGAGATACGCAGTATTTT. Translating gives CASSLDGRVGDTQYF. The gene calls are TRBV3-1 and TRBJ2-3; D perhaps matches TRBD2 (6 bases). The CDR3 contains 15 residues. The germline V gene has CDR1 LGHDT and CDR2 YNNKEL (reference sequence). Between the trimmed V and J ends, which lost 4 bases and 5 bases, there was a span of 16 bases.

Many counts were recorded for this clonotype. The chain joins TRBV6-5 to TRBJ2-1; 10 nucleotides agree with TRBD2. J lost 5 bases, V lost 2 bases, and 0 bases had no gene match. This CDR3 has 14 amino acids. CDR1 is MNHEY, CDR2 SVGAGI, per germline. The CDR3 region has the DNA TGTGCCAGCAGTTACGGGACTAGCGACAATGAGCAGTTCTTC. Its protein product is CASSYGTSDNEQFF.

This clonotype was detected many times. J is TRBJ2-2 and V is TRBV27; possibly TRBD2 for D (5 bases). Between the trimmed V and J ends, which lost 2 bases and 6 bases, there was a span of 7 bases. The CDR3 consists of 13 residues. The V gene's germline CDR1 is MNHEY and CDR2 SMNVEV (reference sequence). The CDR3 DNA follows: TGTGCCAGCAGTTTAACCGGGGCCGGGGAGCTGTTTTTT. Its translation is CASSLTGAGELFF.

The chain employs TRBV27 and TRBJ2-7; D gene unclear. Deletions cut 5 bases from V and 6 bases from J, with 11 bases between. The germline gives CDR1 MNHEY, CDR2 SMNVEV (reference sequence). The CDR3 totals 12 residues. CDR3 in amino acids: CASSSERGEQYF. The DNA for the CDR3 is TGTGCCAGCAGTAGCGAGAGAGGCGAGCAGTACTTC.

A note on this clonotype: Possible read error: a much larger clone is one base away. The genes are TRBV5-1 and TRBJ1-4; 8 nucleotides align to TRBD1. The CDR3 loop spans 14 amino acids. Per germline, CDR1 SGHRS and CDR2 YFSETQ. This chain's CDR3 is CASSATGANEKLLF. The CDR3 coding sequence is TGCGCCAGCAGCGCGACAGGGGCAAATGAAAAACTGCTTTTT.

This clonotype has ten or more counts. The rearrangement links TRBV7-9 to TRBJ2-5; D gene uncertain. Germline V gene sequence: CDR1 SEHNR, CDR2 FQNEAQ (reference sequence). The CDR3 runs to 13 residues. Trimming pared 5 bases from V and 7 bases from J, leaving 14 bases between. Here the CDR3 reads CASSPTHRVTQYF. The CDR3, as DNA: TGTGCCAGCAGCCCGACCCATCGAGTGACCCAGTACTTC.

This clonotype was recorded many times. The genes are TRBV9 and TRBJ2-3, with a possible D match to TRBD2 (6 bases). V was pared by 0 bases and J by 6 bases, with 14 bases between. This CDR3 has 15 amino acids. Germline V lookup: CDR1 SGDLS, CDR2 YYNGEE. CDR3 region: CASSVESGAFDTQYF. CDR3 sequence (DNA): TGTGCCAGCAGCGTAGAATCGGGAGCGTTCGATACGCAGTATTTT.

This clonotype was counted ten times or more. CDR3 sequence reads: CASSPGPSYEQYF. The CDR3 coding sequence is TGTGCCAGCAGCCCAGGGCCGTCCTACGAGCAGTACTTC. The chain employs TRBV7-2 and TRBJ2-7; possible D gene TRBD1, 5 bases. CDR1 is SGHTA, CDR2 FQGNSA, per germline. Trimming pared 5 bases from V and 1 base from J, leaving 9 bases between. The CDR3 has 13 amino acids.

At least ten counts were recorded for this clonotype. This CDR3 reads CASSVGSGRETQYF. The CDR3 DNA sequence: TGTGCCAGCAGCGTAGGTAGTGGGAGGGAGACCCAGTACTTC. The genes are TRBV9 and TRBJ2-5, with a weak D call TRBD2 (6 bases). Germline lookup yields CDR1 SGDLS and CDR2 YYNGEE. The CDR3 spans 14 residues. Trimming stripped 0 bases from V and 5 bases from J, with 11 bases between.

This clonotype was recorded at least ten times. The chain carries TRBV5-1 and TRBJ2-7, with D possibly called TRBD1 or TRBD2 (6 bases each). CDR1 is SGHRS, CDR2 YFSETQ, per germline. Trimming removed 1 base at V and 2 bases at J, with 10 bases between. This CDR3 has 14 residues. CDR3 DNA sequence: TGCGCCAGCAGCTTGACGGGGGCGACCTACGAGCAGTACTTC. Translated, it gives CASSLTGATYEQYF. The full variable domain, rest sourced from reference TRBV5-1 and TRBJ2-7, is KAGVTQTPRYLIKTRGQQVTLSCSPISGHRSVSWYQQTPGQGLQFLFEYFSETQRNKGNFPGRFSGRQFSNSRSEMNVSTLELGDSALYLCASSLTGATYEQYFGPGTRLTVT.

This clonotype was detected many times. V is TRBV28 and J is TRBJ2-3; D unclear. Deletions cut 5 bases from V and 6 bases from J, with 9 bases between. Germline CDR1 reads MDHEN; CDR2 reads SYDVKM. The CDR3 runs 12 residues. The CDR3: CASSAASDTQYF. In DNA form, the CDR3 reads TGTGCCAGCAGTGCGGCTAGTGATACGCAGTATTTT.

This clonotype was counted a few times. V gene TRBV6-2 or TRBV6-3 combines with J gene TRBJ2-2, with D hard to call. The V gene's germline CDR1 is MNHEY and CDR2 SVGEGT. Trimming took 7 bases from V and 6 from J, leaving 15 bases between them. CDR3 size: 14 residues. CDR3 sequence reads: CASTPPSPSGELFF. CDR3 in DNA: TGTGCCAGCACACCCCCCAGTCCCTCCGGGGAGCTGTTTTTT.

The table lists this clonotype with many counts. The CDR3 loop is CASSYPGGGVGELFF. Written as DNA, the CDR3 is TGTGCCAGCAGTTATCCAGGGGGCGGAGTCGGGGAGCTGTTTTTT. The V and J genes are TRBV12-3 or TRBV12-4 and TRBJ2-2, with 8 bases aligning to TRBD1. With 4 bases clipped from V and 7 bases from J, the junction kept 8 bases outside the gene matches. The CDR3 extends over 15 amino acids.

This clonotype was seen a single time. This chain links TRBV12-3 or TRBV12-4 with TRBJ2-5; the match to TRBD2 covers 11 bases. The CDR3 is made up of 14 amino acids. Losses at the gene ends were 10 bases for V and 2 bases for J; bases not matched to a gene: 6. The CDR3 region has the DNA TGTGCCACCGTTCGGACTAGCGGGCAAGAGACCCAGTACTTC. It codes for CATVRTSGQETQYF.